The TCR beta chain under discussion was sequenced for a study of blood T cell repertoires in COVID-19. Study background: There were acute and convalescent COVID-19 samples, and they came from the United States, Italy and Spain. PBMCs, B-cell-depleted T cells, or T cells provided the cDNA or gDNA that made up the material.

Per the original data handling: Amplification from reference gene primers served as the basis for estimated nucleated cell counts. The assay was immunoSEQ multiplex PCR, and TCRdb's table has in-frame clones only and misses some. The V and J calls and clone size come from that table; D and trimming were worked out from the DNA. The repertoire consists of roughly 140,000 clones, with less than 90% occurring once and the leading ten covering around 35%. The V gene's germline CDR1 is LNHDA and CDR2 SQIVND (reference sequence). The CDR3 spans 14 residues. V trimming: 3 bases; J trimming: 7 bases; junction bases outside the gene matches: 5.

The clonotype originates from a human donor in a cohort sampled during active COVID-19. The sequenced sample consisted of peripheral blood. The V and J genes are TRBV19 and TRBJ2-1; 8 bases are a match to TRBD2. The CDR3 reads CASSISGVRNEQFF. The DNA for the CDR3 is TGTGCCAGTAGTATTAGCGGGGTCAGAAATGAGCAGTTCTTC.